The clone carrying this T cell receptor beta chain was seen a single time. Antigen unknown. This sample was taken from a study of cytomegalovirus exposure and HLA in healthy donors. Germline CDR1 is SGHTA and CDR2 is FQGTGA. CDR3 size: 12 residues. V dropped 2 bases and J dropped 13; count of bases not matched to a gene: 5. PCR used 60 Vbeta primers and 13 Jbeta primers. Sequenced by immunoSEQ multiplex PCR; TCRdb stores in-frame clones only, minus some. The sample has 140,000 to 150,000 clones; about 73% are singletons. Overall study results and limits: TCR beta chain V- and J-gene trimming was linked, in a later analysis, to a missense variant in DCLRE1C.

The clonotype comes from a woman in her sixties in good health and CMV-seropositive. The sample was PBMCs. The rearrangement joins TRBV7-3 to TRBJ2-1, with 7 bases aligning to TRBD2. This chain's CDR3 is CASSLAGESQFF. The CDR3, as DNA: TGTGCCAGCAGCTTAGCGGGAGAGAGCCAGTTCTTC.